The present T cell receptor beta chain was sequenced within a study of blood T cell repertoires in COVID-19. Some clones are missing from TCRdb's copy, which holds only in-frame ones; the method was immunoSEQ multiplex PCR. The profile shows about 440,000 clones, about 90% of them singletons. V was shortened by 5 bases and J by 0 bases, with 6 bases between the two germline ends. The CDR3 consists of 14 residues. From germline, CDR1 is SGHRS and CDR2 YFSETQ. This receptor was obtained from a man between 18 and 29 years old who had recovered from COVID-19. The gene calls are TRBV5-1 and TRBJ2-6; D gene ambiguous. Specimen: PBMCs or T cells enriched from blood (not recorded which). The CDR3 is CASSNSSGANVLTF. The CDR3 DNA follows: TGCGCCAGCAGTAATAGCTCTGGGGCCAACGTCCTGACTTTC.